This passage covers 26 T cell receptor beta chains from one sample sequenced in a study of identical twins. TCRdb analysed the 5' RACE reads with MiXCR anew, one entry per CDR3 protein. Of hundreds of thousands of distinct CDR3 sequences in the sample, roughly 6% were seen once. Sequences were obtained from naive T cells sorted from blood. The receptors stem from a man younger than 35 in good health.

This clonotype was counted only a few times. V is TRBV7-6 and J is TRBJ2-2; maybe TRBD2 (6 bases). CDR3 length: 16 amino acids. The germline V gene has CDR1 SGHVS and CDR2 FNYEAQ. Trimming took off 1 base at V and 4 bases at J, with 13 bases between the two ends. The CDR3 sequence is CASSLVPAGITGELFF. CDR3 nucleotide sequence: TGTGCCAGCAGCTTAGTTCCAGCGGGTATCACCGGGGAGCTGTTTTTT.

This clonotype appeared many times. V is TRBV24-1 and J is TRBJ2-3; D unclear. The V and J ends lost 3 bases and 2 bases respectively, with 17 bases between them. The CDR3 consists of 17 residues. Germline assignment: CDR1 KGHDR and CDR2 SFDVKD. The chain's CDR3 is CATSDHRVSYPTDTQYF. As DNA, the CDR3 is TGTGCCACCAGTGATCACCGAGTGTCCTACCCCACAGATACGCAGTATTTT.

The sample holds many counts of this clonotype. J is TRBJ2-1 and V is TRBV5-6; TRBD1 agrees at 7 bases. Per the germline V gene, CDR1 is SGHDT and CDR2 is YYEEEE. This CDR3 is built from 15 residues. J gave up 7 bases and V 4 bases, and 11 bases lay outside the gene matches. The CDR3 protein is CASSTPGTALNEQFF. CDR3 DNA: TGTGCCAGCAGCACCCCCGGGACAGCCTTAAATGAGCAGTTCTTC.

Ten or more counts support this clonotype. This chain links TRBV6-1 with TRBJ2-5; 7 bases match TRBD2. This CDR3 contains 14 residues. V lost 6 bases and J lost 5; bases outside the gene matches: 9. In germline, CDR1 is MNHNS, CDR2 SASEGT. This chain's CDR3 is CASSPAGDWETQYF. As DNA, the CDR3 is TGTGCCAGCAGCCCCGCGGGGGATTGGGAGACCCAGTACTTC.

Ten or more counts support this clonotype. V and J are TRBV7-8 and TRBJ2-1; no clear D. Deletions cut 5 bases from V and 9 bases from J, with 14 bases between. CDR3 length equals 13 residues. Per germline, CDR1 SGHVS and CDR2 FQNEAQ. Here the CDR3 reads CASSRVPPGEQFF. For the CDR3, the DNA is TGTGCCAGCAGCCGCGTTCCCCCCGGTGAGCAGTTCTTC.

This clonotype was observed a few times. The chain links TRBV12-3 or TRBV12-4 to TRBJ2-7; D remains unclear. This CDR3 spans 11 amino acids. Trimming stripped 8 bases from V and 1 base from J, with 6 bases between. The CDR3 protein is CASHPSYEQYV. CDR3 bases: TGTGCCAGCCACCCTTCCTACGAGCAGTACGTC.

This clonotype has ten or more counts. This CDR3 is CASSQGGRAADTQYF. The CDR3 bases are TGTGCCAGCAGTCAAGGGGGACGGGCGGCAGATACGCAGTATTTT. The rearrangement links TRBV11-3 to TRBJ2-3; TRBD1 is a possible D gene (6 bases). The V gene's germline CDR1 is SGHNT and CDR2 YENEEA. The CDR3 is 15 residues long. V lost 6 bases, J lost 4 bases, and 17 bases lay in between.

This clonotype appeared many times. The chain recombines TRBV20-1 with TRBJ2-1, with unresolved D. The CDR3 is 13 amino acids. CDR1 is DFQATT and CDR2 is SNEGSKA in the germline V gene (reference sequence). The V gene lost 3 bases and the J gene lost 7 bases, with 13 bases spanning the gap. The CDR3 DNA reads as TGCAGTGCTAGTGGGCCAAGTGGGAATGAGCAGTTCTTC. It encodes CSASGPSGNEQFF.

This clonotype was detected many times. The rearrangement joins TRBV6-1 to TRBJ2-1, with D possibly TRBD1 on 6 matching bases. The CDR3 sequence is 15 residues long. Per the germline V gene, CDR1 is MNHNS and CDR2 is SASEGT. Trimming took 6 bases from V and 0 from J, leaving 12 bases between them. Here the CDR3 reads CASSPETGSYNEQFF. The CDR3 bases are TGTGCCAGCAGCCCCGAGACAGGCTCCTACAATGAGCAGTTCTTC.

This clonotype has at least ten counts. The chain combines TRBV5-5 with TRBJ2-5; the D call may be TRBD1 or TRBD2 (5 bases each). V was shortened by 4 bases and J by 9 bases, with 22 bases between the two germline ends. This CDR3 spans 15 amino acids. Germline V gene lookup returns CDR1 SGHKS and CDR2 YYEKEE (reference sequence). CDR3 protein: CASSPRDLLGEPQYF. Written as DNA, the CDR3 is TGTGCCAGCAGCCCCCGGGACCTGCTAGGCGAGCCCCAGTACTTC.

This clonotype showed up many times. The chain is built from TRBV29-1 and TRBJ1-3; no definite D call. The CDR3 is 11 residues long. Germline V gene data show CDR1 as SQVTM and CDR2 as ANQGSEA. Deletions cut 7 bases from V and 0 bases from J, with 4 bases between. CDR3 nucleotide sequence: TGCAGCGGGGACTCTGGAAACACCATATATTTT. This translates into CSGDSGNTIYF.

The J gene is TRBJ2-1, the V gene TRBV7-9, with TRBD2 identical over 8 bases. The germline CDR1 and CDR2 sequences are SEHNR and FQNEAQ (reference sequence). This CDR3 is 15 amino acids long. After removal of 6 bases from V and 2 bases from J, the junction contained 6 bases not matched to a gene. As DNA, the CDR3 is TGTGCCAGCAGTTATAGCGGGACCCCCTACAATGAGCAGTTCTTC. It yields the protein CASSYSGTPYNEQFF.

The sample holds many counts of this clonotype. Here the CDR3 reads CSADNRAHQETQYF. In DNA form, the CDR3 reads TGCAGTGCTGATAACCGGGCCCACCAAGAGACCCAGTACTTC. This rearrangement joins TRBV20-1 to TRBJ2-5; no clear D gene. The CDR3 has 14 residues. Germline V gives CDR1 DFQATT, CDR2 SNEGSKA (reference sequence). V shed 5 bases and J shed 0 bases, with 13 bases lying between them.

This rearrangement joins TRBV30 to TRBJ1-4; tentatively, D is TRBD1 (5 bases). The CDR3 consists of 13 residues. Between the trimmed V and J ends, which lost 2 bases and 8 bases, there was a span of 12 bases. Looked up from germline, CDR1 is GTSNPN and CDR2 is SVGIG (reference sequence). The CDR3: CAWSRGVEEKLFF. In DNA form, the CDR3 reads TGTGCCTGGAGTCGGGGGGTGGAAGAAAAACTGTTTTTT.

As regards this clonotype: A much larger clone sits a single nucleotide away, making a read error possible. V gene TRBV20-1 combines with J gene TRBJ2-2, with 10 bases aligning to TRBD2. This CDR3 has 14 amino acids. Trimming removed 6 bases from V and 7 bases from J; junction bases left unmatched: 8. Per the germline V gene, CDR1 is DFQATT and CDR2 is SNEGSKA (reference sequence). The CDR3 DNA sequence: TGCAGTGCGATAAGCGGGAGGGCCGTCGGGGAGCTGTTTTTT. Protein: CSAISGRAVGELFF.

About this clonotype itself: At one end the junction does not follow the germline gene, possibly because of a read error. This chain links TRBV7-2 with TRBJ2-7; maybe TRBD1 (6 bases). In germline, CDR1 is SGHTA, CDR2 FQGNSA. The length of the CDR3 is 14 residues. This CDR3 is CASSLEPLQGIPHF. CDR3 DNA sequence: TGTGCCAGCAGCTTAGAACCCTTACAGGGAATCCCCCACTTC.

This clonotype was recorded at least ten times. V usage is TRBV5-1 and J usage is TRBJ2-3; the D is unclear. V shed 2 bases and J shed 3 bases, with 13 bases lying between them. The CDR3 runs to 15 residues. Germline CDR1 and CDR2: SGHRS and YFSETQ. As DNA, the CDR3 is TGCGCCAGCAGCTTCGCCCCCCCTGGTACAGATACGCAGTATTTT. Residues: CASSFAPPGTDTQYF.

This clonotype has a count of ten or more. The chain recombines TRBV20-1 with TRBJ2-1, with TRBD2 identical over 11 bases. The CDR3 loop spans 14 amino acids. V trimming: 0 bases; J trimming: 12 bases; junction bases outside the gene matches: 7. The germline CDR1 and CDR2 sequences are DFQATT and SNEGSKA (reference sequence). The DNA of the CDR3 is TGCAGTGCTAGAGACGATTTAGCGGGAGGGACGCAGTTCTTC. It translates to CSARDDLAGGTQFF.

This clonotype has a count of ten or more. The rearrangement uses TRBV27 and TRBJ2-3; possibly TRBD1 or TRBD2 for D (5 bases each). Germline-derived CDR1 and CDR2 are MNHEY and SMNVEV (reference sequence). V was clipped by 5 bases and J by 7 bases, with 16 bases between them. The CDR3 has 14 residues. The CDR3 DNA reads as TGTGCCAGCAGTGCCGGGACCCAGACGAATACGCAGTATTTT. It codes for CASSAGTQTNTQYF.

The rearrangement uses TRBV12-3 or TRBV12-4 and TRBJ2-2; 7 bases align to TRBD1. The CDR3 contains 15 residues. V shed 4 bases and J 7 bases; nucleotides not matched to a gene: 9. The CDR3 sequence: CASSSRQGWGGELFF. The CDR3 nucleotides read TGTGCCAGCAGTTCCCGACAGGGCTGGGGCGGGGAGCTGTTTTTT.

The gene calls are TRBV27 and TRBJ2-7; D not resolved. The CDR3 is 13 residues long. V lost 8 bases, J lost 7 bases, and 18 bases lay in between. In germline, CDR1 is MNHEY, CDR2 SMNVEV (reference sequence). Here the CDR3 reads CASGTDTPGEQYF. The CDR3 DNA reads TGTGCCAGCGGAACAGACACTCCCGGGGAGCAGTACTTC.

The gene calls are TRBV19 and TRBJ2-4; TRBD2 matches at 9 bases. Germline-derived CDR1 and CDR2 are LNHDA and SQIVND (reference sequence). The CDR3 sequence is 17 residues long. The junction had 8 bases not matched to a gene; V was cut back by 5 bases and J by 0 bases. The CDR3 coding sequence is TGTGCCAGTAGTTTTTCTAGCGGGACTTTAGCCAAAAACATTCAGTACTTC. It encodes CASSFSSGTLAKNIQYF.

This clonotype came up a few times. The chain has TRBV4-3 and TRBJ2-7; D gene uncertain. This CDR3 region has 15 residues. V was cut by 0 bases and J by 6 bases, with 15 bases left in between. The germline V gene has CDR1 LGHNA and CDR2 YSLEER. CDR3: CASSQEGDALSEQYF. The CDR3 nucleotides are TGCGCCAGCAGCCAAGAAGGAGACGCCTTAAGCGAGCAGTACTTC.

This chain joins TRBV7-6 and TRBJ2-1; D may be TRBD2 (6 bases). The CDR3 consists of 17 residues. Per germline, CDR1 SGHVS and CDR2 FNYEAQ. V shed 3 bases and J shed 3 bases, with 18 bases lying between them. CDR3 loop: CASSLLTGVEVYNEQFF. CDR3 nucleotides: TGTGCCAGCAGCTTGTTGACGGGGGTGGAGGTCTACAATGAGCAGTTCTTC.

This clonotype occurred many times. V is TRBV5-1 and J is TRBJ2-3; tentative D call: TRBD1 (6 bases). Germline V gene sequence: CDR1 SGHRS, CDR2 YFSETQ. The CDR3 spans 14 residues. Trimming took 2 bases from V and 0 from J, leaving 7 bases between them. The CDR3 loop is CASSFGQSTDTQYF. CDR3 DNA sequence: TGCGCCAGCAGCTTCGGACAGAGCACAGATACGCAGTATTTT.

The V and J genes are TRBV5-4 and TRBJ2-3, with D tentatively TRBD2 (5 bases). There are 13 residues in the CDR3. The V end was cut by 0 bases, the J end by 6 bases, with 8 bases between. Germline V gene data show CDR1 as SGHNT and CDR2 as YYREEE (reference sequence). CDR3 sequence (DNA): TGTGCCAGCAGCTTGGTTGGGGAGGATACGCAGTATTTT. Encoded protein: CASSLVGEDTQYF. Variable domain in full (rest from reference TRBV5-4 and TRBJ2-3): ETGVTQSPTHLIKTRGQQVTLRCSSQSGHNTVSWYQQALGQGPQFIFQYYREEENGRGNFPPRFSGLQFPNYSSELNVNALELDDSALYLCASSLVGEDTQYFGPGTRLTVL.